One and the same sample provided the 3 T cell receptor beta chains below, sequenced in a study of blood T cell repertoires in COVID-19. Method: immunoSEQ multiplex PCR; TCRdb's copy keeps in-frame clones and lacks some. The sample has more than 85,000 clones, roughly 86% seen once; the top ten hold under 7%. Sequencing input: peripheral blood. These receptors all stem from a woman aged 55-69 years with acute or convalescent COVID-19.

With respect to this clone: The junction and the germline gene differ at one end; a read error may be behind it. The gene calls are TRBV7-9 and TRBJ2-2; D not resolved. The germline gives CDR1 SEHNR, CDR2 FQNEAQ (reference sequence). The CDR3 covers 12 residues. The chain's CDR3 is CANSLRLGELFF. Here the CDR3 DNA reads TGTGCCAACAGCTTGCGTCTCGGGGAGCTGTTTTTT.

The genes are TRBV15 and TRBJ1-1, with D hard to call. Germline CDR1 and CDR2: LNHNV and YYDKDF (reference sequence). With 0 bases removed from V and 6 bases from J, the gap between germline ends came to 8 bases. This CDR3 region has 13 residues. The CDR3 protein is CATSRDPRSEAFF. The CDR3, as DNA: TGTGCCACCAGCAGAGATCCGAGATCTGAAGCTTTCTTT.

This clone is a singleton in its sample. J is TRBJ2-5 and V is TRBV6-1; D might be TRBD2 (7 bases). Trimming cost V 3 bases and J 1 base, with 12 bases left between them. The CDR3 is 15 residues long. Germline assignment: CDR1 MNHNS and CDR2 SASEGT. CDR3 in amino acids: CASSDGGPGQETQYF. CDR3 DNA sequence: TGTGCCAGCAGTGACGGGGGGCCGGGCCAAGAGACCCAGTACTTC.